The source of this T cell receptor beta chain is a study of a mutant IDH1 vaccine in newly diagnosed glioma. About the study: At weeks 1, 3, 5, 7, 11, 15, 19 and 23, patients received a vaccination, eight in all. Vaccines began 4-6 weeks after radiotherapy alone, or with temozolomide cycles. Beforehand, treatment had been radiotherapy, temozolomide, or both; the majority received both.

Using immunoSEQ multiplex PCR, the repertoire was profiled, and TCRdb retains in-frame clones only, with some absent. Among roughly 28,000 clones, around 80% were seen once, and the ten largest hold roughly 7%. V was shortened by 1 base and J by 7 bases, with 17 bases between the two germline ends. Germline V gene lookup returns CDR1 SGHAT and CDR2 FQNNGV. CDR3 length: 15 amino acids. Broader study findings: The study observed vaccine-induced immune responses in roughly 95% of patients.

The sample's time point: week 5, during vaccination. One vaccine dose held 300 ug of mutant IDH1 20-mer peptide and came with topical imiquimod. Comment on this clone: Its antigen is still unknown.

V usage is TRBV11-2 and J usage is TRBJ2-7; D tentatively fits TRBD1 or TRBD2 (5 bases each). Material: PBMCs, obtained from a glioma patient whose treatment included an IDH1 peptide vaccine. The sequence came from a man aged 40-55 years with glioma. Some clones in this sample may be carry-over from other donors' samples. Written as DNA, the CDR3 is TGTGCCAGCAGCTTAGCCCCTGACAGCGGTCGGGAGCAGTACTTC. Translating it yields CASSLAPDSGREQYF.